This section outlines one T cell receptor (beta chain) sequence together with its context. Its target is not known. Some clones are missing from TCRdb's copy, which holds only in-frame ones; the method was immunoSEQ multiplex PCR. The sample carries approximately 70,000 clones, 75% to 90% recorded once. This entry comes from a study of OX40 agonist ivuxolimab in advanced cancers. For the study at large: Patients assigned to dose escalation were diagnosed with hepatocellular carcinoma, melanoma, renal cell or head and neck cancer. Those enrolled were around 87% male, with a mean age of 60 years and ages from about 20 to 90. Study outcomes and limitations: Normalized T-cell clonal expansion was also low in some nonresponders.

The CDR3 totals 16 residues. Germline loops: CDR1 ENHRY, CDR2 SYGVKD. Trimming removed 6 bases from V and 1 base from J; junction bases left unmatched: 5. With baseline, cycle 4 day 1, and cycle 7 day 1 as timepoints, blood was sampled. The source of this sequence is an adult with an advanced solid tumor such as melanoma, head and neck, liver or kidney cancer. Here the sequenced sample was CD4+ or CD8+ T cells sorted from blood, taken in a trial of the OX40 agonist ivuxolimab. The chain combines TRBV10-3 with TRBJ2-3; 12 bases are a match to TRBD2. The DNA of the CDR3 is TGTGCCATCAGCCAATCTAGCGGGGGGGGCACAGATACGCAGTATTTT. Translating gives CAISQSSGGGTDTQYF.